This T cell receptor (beta chain) was profiled in a study of identical twins (dated by TCRdb to the mid-2010s). The study in broad terms: TCR alpha and beta repertoires from monozygotic twins, unrelated adults of various ages and cord blood were deep-sequenced to test whether fetal clonotypes persist. Replicate twin experiments were performed at different times using different library preparation protocols to rule out contamination. Study-level results and caveats: Zero-insertion analyses could be partly confounded by invariant T cells such as MAIT and iNKT, although diverse VJ usage argued against such confounding for most clonotypes. Recombination models systematically underestimated out-of-frame TCR alpha sharing in monozygotic twins but agreed with sharing between unrelated individuals. Conclusions relied on cross-sectional statistical analysis, since the same donors could not be followed over many years. Fewer insertions were carried by abundant cord blood beta clonotypes; a weaker similar trend was observed in young adult naive repertoires, while no such trend was observed in memory repertoires. The excess sharing between twins in beta out-of-frame sequences was weaker because fewer shared sequences reduced the signal-to-noise ratio. Compared with coincidental sharing between unrelated individuals, an excess of low generation-probability sequences was observed among out-of-frame TCR alpha sequences shared between twins.

Only healthy Caucasian donors were included. The twin cohort consisted of three pairs of female monozygotic twins, all aged roughly 18 to 30 years. Miltenyi CD45RO+ enrichment and human naive T-cell isolation kits were used to isolate memory (CD45RO+) and naive T cells from PBMC. The library came from 5' RACE. Reads for this sample came from an Illumina HiSeq 2000. A universal primer binding site was added through template switching, and the final cDNA carried a unique molecular identifier so that TCR cDNA molecules could be counted accurately. Specific primers in the conserved constant-segment region were used to synthesize first-strand cDNA for the TCR alpha and beta chains. Each cDNA library was double barcoded, with a SMART-Mk sample barcode plus Illumina barcodes, to control for contamination. TruSeq adapter sequences and Illumina sample barcodes were added in two successive PCR steps. The Illumina HiSeq platform was used with custom primers to sequence TCR alpha and beta cDNA libraries. On the authors' methods: MiGEC was used to process raw reads and extract unique molecular identifiers, and MiXCR was used to find CDR3 positions. Recombination models were inferred per individual with the repgenHMM and IGoR tools using an EM algorithm. The analysis of shared clonotypes was done with the tcR package in R, with sharing normalized by the product of cloneset sizes. To study raw recombination without the effects of thymic and clonal selection, out-of-frame nonproductive sequences were analyzed. The raw public reads went through TCRdb reprocessing: fastp at Q25, MiXCR clone calling, in-frame beta chains kept. Rows are combined by CDR3 protein, so each entry shows the most common genes and DNA. TCRdb, not the authors, supplied the V and J calls. Counted in this sample were 200,000 to 250,000 distinct CDR3 sequences; 7.5% of them appeared once. Clones ranked in the top ten supply approximately 2% of the sample.

Relative to germline, V is 4 bases shorter and J is 3 bases shorter, with 12 bases between their ends. Via the germline V gene, CDR1 is SGHTA and CDR2 FQGNSA. The CDR3 goes from the cysteine to the phenylalanine over 14 residues. Only the CDR3 DNA stays, 42 bases, in frame from base 1. In regard to this clonotype: Its antigen target is currently unknown. Base qualities are not provided; no much larger clone lies one nucleotide away.

The same sample was also used in a study of yellow fever vaccine responses in identical twins. As the second study states: The T cell response to vaccination in identical twins was reported by the authors to appear partly convergent and partly personalized. Focusing on identical twins, the study followed the T cell clones that responded to the vaccine, and did so with precision.

This receptor chain uses TRBV7-2 and TRBJ1-2; the D segment cannot be called with confidence. The sequence was collected from a woman younger than 30 in good health. Input material: memory (CD45RO+) T cells sorted from blood. Read against the paper, the sample's cell subset or site label means: CD45RO+ enriched T cells. The CDR3 is CASSSPGRYYGYTF. The DNA sequence follows: TGTGCCAGCAGCTCCCCGGGCAGGTACTATGGCTACACCTTC.